The rows below give T cell receptor beta chains drawn from one sample of a study of post-analysis software for immune sequencing data. MiXCR, applied by TCRdb to the PCR reads, yields one record per CDR3 protein. This sample has 650,000 to 900,000 distinct CDR3 sequences, with around 45% found just once. The sequencing input was blood. The receptors here all came from a girl aged 10 to 17 with multiple sclerosis. Each CDR3 is given with its conserved first and last residue. A D gene is named only where the DNA matches it firmly. For some rows the clone size is stated as once, few or many, or as a class when expanded; others skip it.

abundance,d_gene,v_gene,j_gene,CDR3nt,CDR3aa
few,TRBD1,TRBV15,TRBJ2-5,TGTGCCACCAGCCCCCGGGACAGACAAGAGACCCAGTACTTC,CATSPRDRQETQYF
-,TRBD2,TRBV10-3,TRBJ2-1,TGTGCCATCAGTGACTCTAGCGGCGAGCAGTTCTTC,CAISDSSGEQFF
once,-,TRBV5-1,TRBJ1-1,TGCGCCAGCAGCACCCGACAGGTTGAGCTGAACACTGAAGCTTTCTTT,CASSTRQVELNTEAFF
-,TRBD1,TRBV6-5,TRBJ2-3,TGTGCCAGCAGTTACCTTAAACACAGGGGGCGCGACACAGATACGCAGTATTTT,CASSYLKHRGRDTDTQYF
-,-,TRBV5-5,TRBJ1-2,TGTGCCAGCAGCGCCACGACCGGGACCGCATTAGGTGGCTACACCTTC,CASSATTGTALGGYTF
once,-,TRBV3-1,TRBJ1-1,TGTGCCAGCAGCCAAGCTGCGGGGGCGAACACTGAAGCTTTCTTT,CASSQAAGANTEAFF
-,-,TRBV28,TRBJ2-5,TGTGCCAGCAGTATAAAAGGGGTAGAGACCCAGTACTTC,CASSIKGVETQYF
few,-,TRBV20-1,TRBJ1-6,TGCAGTGCTAGAGCTGAACCGGCAGGGGATAATTCACCCCTCCACTTT,CSARAEPAGDNSPLHF
once,-,TRBV4-1,TRBJ2-5,TGCGCCAGCAGCCCAGTGGGTGACAAGGAACAGGAGACCCAGTACTTC,CASSPVGDKEQETQYF
many,-,TRBV12-3/TRBV12-4,TRBJ2-7,TGTGCCAGCAGCTTGACCGGGTACGAGCAGTACTTC,CASSLTGYEQYF
-,-,TRBV12-3/TRBV12-4,TRBJ1-2,TGTGCCAGCGCCCAGGGTGGGTCCTATGGCTACACCTTC,CASAQGGSYGYTF
-,-,TRBV7-6,TRBJ2-1,TGTGCCAGCAGCCAGGGCTCAACCCCCGCCAATGAGCAGTTCTTC,CASSQGSTPANEQFF
-,-,TRBV6-5,TRBJ2-7,TGTGCCAGCAGTTACTCGTCCCCAGGGTACGAGCAGTACTTC,CASSYSSPGYEQYF
few,TRBD2,TRBV5-1,TRBJ2-5,TGCGCCAGCAGCGCGGGACTAGCGGTCCGGGAGACCCAGTACTTC,CASSAGLAVRETQYF
-,-,TRBV5-1,TRBJ2-1,TGCGCCAGCAGCTCGCTAGGGATGGTTTATGAGCAGTTCTTC,CASSSLGMVYEQFF
few,-,TRBV6-1,TRBJ1-1,TGTGCCAGTACAGGTACCTCGGGGCGGTTTCCCACTGAAGCTTTCTTT,CASTGTSGRFPTEAFF
-,-,TRBV29-1,TRBJ2-1,TGCAGCGTTGAACCCCAGGGTTTCGATGAGCAGTTCTTC,CSVEPQGFDEQFF
-,-,TRBV14,TRBJ2-2,TGTGCCAGCAGCCAAGTTGTACAGCACACCGGGGAGCTGTTTTTT,CASSQVVQHTGELFF
few,TRBD2,TRBV4-1,TRBJ2-1,TGCGCCAGCAGCCTCATAACCGGGTCCAGCGGGGGGGGTTATGAGCAGTTCTTC,CASSLITGSSGGGYEQFF
few,-,TRBV4-1,TRBJ2-3,TGCGCCAGCAGCCAAGGTGGACGAGCAGAAGATACACAGTATTTT,CASSQGGRAEDTQYF
-,-,TRBV12-3/TRBV12-4,TRBJ1-5,TGTGCCAGCAGTTTATCTACCAATCAGCCCCAGCATTTT,CASSLSTNQPQHF
-,-,TRBV12-3/TRBV12-4,TRBJ1-4,TGTGCCAGCAGCCCGTGGAGAATTAATGAAAAACTGTTTTTT,CASSPWRINEKLFF
-,TRBD2,TRBV20-1,TRBJ2-7,TGCAGTGCCGAGCCAGACCTGGGTAGTGAAGCGGGAGTGGAGTACGAGCAGTACTTC,CSAEPDLGSEAGVEYEQYF